One and the same sample provided the 9 T cell receptor beta chains below, sequenced in a study of Graves' ophthalmopathy and Graves' hyperthyroidism. Investigators amplified TCR beta CDR3 regions from RNA transcripts. Following a first-round RT-PCR that used HTBI primers, a second-round multiplex PCR was carried out. TCRdb re-analysed the multiplex PCR reads in MiXCR, keeping a single row per CDR3 protein. The sample lists a few hundred thousand distinct CDR3 sequences; 15% were seen once. The sample was peripheral blood. These receptors all come from a woman aged 18-29 years with stable Graves' hyperthyroidism.

There are a few counts of this clonotype. The chain couples TRBV28 to TRBJ2-5; possibly TRBD1 for D (6 bases). There are 14 residues in the CDR3. The germline gives CDR1 MDHEN, CDR2 SYDVKM. Trimming left V 7 bases short and J 7 bases short, with 19 bases between. The CDR3 DNA follows: TGTGCCAGCACCAAGCCGGGACACTGGACGACCCAGTACTTC. This translates into CASTKPGHWTTQYF. Together with reference TRBV28 and TRBJ2-5, the CDR3 gives the full variable domain: DVKVTQSSRYLVKRTGEKVFLECVQDMDHENMFWYRQDPGLGLRLIYFSYDVKMKEKGDIPEGYSVSREKKERFSLILESASTNQTSMYLCASTKPGHWTTQYFGPGTRLLVL.

This clonotype was seen at least ten times. The chain has TRBV27 and TRBJ1-1; 9 bases agree with TRBD1. The CDR3 runs to 19 residues. V dropped 1 base and J dropped 0; count of bases not matched to a gene: 12. Germline V gene lookup returns CDR1 MNHEY and CDR2 SMNVEV (reference sequence). This chain's CDR3 is CASSLYFSGQGDMNTEAFF. CDR3 DNA sequence: TGTGCCAGCAGTTTATATTTTTCGGGACAGGGCGATATGAACACTGAAGCTTTCTTT.

This clonotype has a count of ten or more. The CDR3 here is CASSLADSSEAFF. CDR3 DNA sequence: TGTGCCAGCAGCTTAGCGGACAGCAGTGAAGCTTTCTTT. V gene TRBV11-1 combines with J gene TRBJ1-1, with D maybe TRBD1 (6 bases). V was pared by 0 bases and J by 7 bases, with 9 bases between. CDR3 length: 13 residues. In germline, CDR1 is SGHAT, CDR2 FQDESV (reference sequence).

This clonotype came up many times. J is TRBJ2-4 and V is TRBV10-3, with unresolved D. V gave up 5 bases and J gave up 9 bases, with 14 bases separating them. The CDR3 is 13 residues long. Germline V CDR1 and CDR2: ENHRY, SYGVKD. The CDR3 bases are TGTGCCATCAGTTCGGGTGGTAGTTTCATTCAGTACTTC. It specifies CAISSGGSFIQYF.

This clonotype was seen at least ten times. The chain links TRBV7-2 to TRBJ1-2; maybe TRBD1 (6 bases). Germline assignment: CDR1 SGHTA and CDR2 FQGNSA. The CDR3 has 15 residues. Trimming took off 2 bases at V and 9 bases at J, with 19 bases between the two ends. The CDR3 DNA follows: TGTGCCAGCAGCTTACCCAGGGGAAGGGGAACGAGCTACACCTTC. Translating gives CASSLPRGRGTSYTF.

There are many counts of this clonotype. The chain has TRBV12-3 or TRBV12-4 and TRBJ1-2; the D gene is possibly TRBD1 (5 bases). The CDR3 totals 13 residues. Deletions cut 2 bases from V and 4 bases from J, with 8 bases between. CDR3 coding DNA: TGTGCCAGCAGTTTACCGGGGGGCTATGGCTACACCTTC. It specifies CASSLPGGYGYTF.

This clonotype was observed at least ten times. The chain is built from TRBV13 and TRBJ1-2, with TRBD1 identical over 7 bases. Germline trimming cut 5 bases from V and 8 bases from J; bases unmatched to any gene: 11. Germline CDR1 and CDR2: PRHDT and FYEKMQ (reference sequence). The CDR3 runs 14 residues. The CDR3 DNA reads TGTGCCAGCAGCCGGACAGGAGCAGATCGAGGCTACACCTTC. Its protein is CASSRTGADRGYTF.

This clonotype was counted ten times or more. The chain recombines TRBV20-1 with TRBJ1-2; perhaps TRBD1 as D (5 bases). Deletions cut 5 bases from V and 2 bases from J, with 15 bases between. The CDR3 has 14 amino acids. Germline loops: CDR1 DFQATT, CDR2 SNEGSKA (reference sequence). This CDR3 is CSAQKRGENYGYTF. CDR3 nucleotides: TGCAGTGCTCAAAAAAGAGGGGAAAACTATGGCTACACCTTC.

This clonotype was recorded at least ten times. The chain combines TRBV28 with TRBJ1-2; D is ambiguous. CDR3 size: 15 residues. The ends were cut back, 3 bases at V and 8 bases at J, with 19 bases in the middle. CDR1 is MDHEN and CDR2 is SYDVKM in the germline V gene. CDR3 sequence reads: CASSFSPRTASGYTF. CDR3 nucleotides: TGTGCCAGCAGTTTCTCCCCCCGGACGGCAAGCGGCTACACCTTC.